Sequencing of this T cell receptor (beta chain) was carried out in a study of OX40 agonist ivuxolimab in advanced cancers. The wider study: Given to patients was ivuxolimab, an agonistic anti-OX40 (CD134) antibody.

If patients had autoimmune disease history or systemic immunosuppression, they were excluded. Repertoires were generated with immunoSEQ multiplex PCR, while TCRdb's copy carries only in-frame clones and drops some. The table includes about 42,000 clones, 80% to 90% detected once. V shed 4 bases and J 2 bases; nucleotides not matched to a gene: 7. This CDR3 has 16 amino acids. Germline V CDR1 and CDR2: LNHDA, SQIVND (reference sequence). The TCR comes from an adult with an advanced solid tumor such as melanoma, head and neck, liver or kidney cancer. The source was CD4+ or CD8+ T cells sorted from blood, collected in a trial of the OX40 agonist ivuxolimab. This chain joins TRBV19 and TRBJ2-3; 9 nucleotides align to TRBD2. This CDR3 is CASSTRLAENTDTQYF. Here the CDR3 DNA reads TGTGCCAGTAGTACTAGACTAGCGGAGAACACAGATACGCAGTATTTT.